The rows below give T cell receptor beta chains drawn from one sample of a study of blood T cell repertoires in COVID-19. Measured with immunoSEQ multiplex PCR; TCRdb has only the in-frame clones, and not every one. The sample lists under 95,000 clones, over 75% occurring once. Material: peripheral blood. The receptor set was obtained from a woman in her 70s with acute or convalescent COVID-19. Each CDR3 is given with its conserved first and last residue. Each record gives: J gene, V gene, D gene, clone size, CDR3 DNA, CDR3 protein. The D gene is left open where the match is weak. Clone size is stated in some rows and not others, as once, few, many or a class when expanded.

TRBJ2-6,TRBV19,TRBD1,.,TGTGCCAGTAGTGTTAAGGGACAGGTCTTTGAGGCTGGGGCCAACGTCCTGACTTTC,CASSVKGQVFEAGANVLTF
TRBJ2-3,TRBV5-1,TRBD2,.,TGCGCCAGCTACCCAACCAATAGCGGGGGGGGCTCTCTAGATACGCAGTATTTT,CASYPTNSGGGSLDTQYF
TRBJ1-2,TRBV25-1,TRBD1,once,TGTGCCAGCAGGAGGACAGGGGGTGGTTATGGCTACACCTTC,CASRRTGGGYGYTF
TRBJ2-3,TRBV19,.,.,TGTGCCAGTAGTATTGAGGAGGGGACAGATACGCAGTATTTT,CASSIEEGTDTQYF
TRBJ2-3,TRBV11-2,TRBD2,.,TGTGCCAGCAGCTTTAGCGGGGGAGGCACAGATACGCAGTATTTT,CASSFSGGGTDTQYF
TRBJ2-2,TRBV28,TRBD1,.,TGTGCCGGGCAGGGGGCAAACACCGGGGAGCTGTTTTTT,CAGQGANTGELFF
TRBJ2-2,TRBV15,.,.,TGTGCCACCAGCAGAGAGGGGGGAGGAAGGGAGCTGTTTTTT,CATSREGGGRELFF
TRBJ2-2,TRBV19,TRBD1,.,TGTGCCAGTAGTACGACAGGGCGGGACACCGGGGAGCTGTTTTTT,CASSTTGRDTGELFF
TRBJ2-1,TRBV19,.,.,TGTGCCAGTAGTATTTCGCCTACGAGCTCCTACAATGAGCAGTTCTTC,CASSISPTSSYNEQFF
TRBJ2-7,TRBV7-8,TRBD1,few,TGTGCCAGCAGCTTAGTCCGGGACAGGGGGTACGAGCAGTACTTC,CASSLVRDRGYEQYF
TRBJ1-1,TRBV6-5,.,.,TGTGCCAGCAGAGTCAGACGGGTGTACACTGAAGCTTTCTTT,CASRVRRVYTEAFF
TRBJ2-1,TRBV10-1,.,.,TGCGCCAGCAGTGACGCGGGGCCGACCAATGAGCAGTTCTTC,CASSDAGPTNEQFF
TRBJ2-2,TRBV9,TRBD2,.,TGTGCCAGCAGCGTACGTAGAGCGGGGGGGTACACCGGGGAGCTGTTTTTT,CASSVRRAGGYTGELFF
TRBJ1-4,TRBV19,TRBD1,few,TGTGCCAGTAGGGGACAGCTCTTGACAACTAATGAAAAACTGTTTTTT,CASRGQLLTTNEKLFF
TRBJ2-2,TRBV2,TRBD1,.,TGTGCCAGCCTCTCCCCCGGGACAGGGGGCTATACCGGGGAGCTGTTTTTT,CASLSPGTGGYTGELFF
TRBJ1-1,TRBV5-5,.,.,TGTGCCAGCAGCTTTAGTATAGGGGGACGCCTGAACACTGAAGCTTTCTTT,CASSFSIGGRLNTEAFF
TRBJ1-3,TRBV27,TRBD1,.,TGTGCCAGCAGTCCACAAGTCAGGGGGACTGGAAACACCATATATTTT,CASSPQVRGTGNTIYF
TRBJ2-3,TRBV6-2/TRBV6-3,.,.,TGTGCCAGCAGTCTTGATTTTGGGACTCGACTAAACGGAGATACGCAGTATTTT,CASSLDFGTRLNGDTQYF
TRBJ1-6,TRBV19,.,.,TGTGCCAGTAGTATGGGGGGGCCCAATTCACCCCTCCACTTT,CASSMGGPNSPLHF
TRBJ2-2,TRBV6-5,TRBD1,.,TGTGCCAGCAGTTCCCGGACAGGGGGAACCGGGGAGCTGTTTTTT,CASSSRTGGTGELFF
TRBJ2-1,TRBV2,.,.,TGTGCCAGCAACTCCGGGGGCAATGAGCAGTTCTTC,CASNSGGNEQFF
TRBJ1-5,TRBV6-2/TRBV6-3,.,.,TGTGCCAGCAGTTTAAGGGGGAGTTATAGCAATCAGCCCCAGCATTTT,CASSLRGSYSNQPQHF
TRBJ2-7,TRBV10-3,TRBD1,.,TGTGCCATCAGTGAGGGGGGGGACAGGGGATACTTC,CAISEGGDRGYF
TRBJ1-1,TRBV6-2/TRBV6-3,TRBD1,few,TGTGCCAGCAGTTACGGTGGGGACAGGGGGCGCCGGGAGACTGAAGCTTTCTTT,CASSYGGDRGRRETEAFF
TRBJ1-5,TRBV11-2,TRBD1,.,TGTGCCAGCAGCTTAGGAGGGGGCGGGGAGTTGCCCCAGCATTTT,CASSLGGGGELPQHF
TRBJ1-5,TRBV27,.,.,TGTGCCAGCAAACTACGAGGGGGACCCAATCAGCCCCAGCATTTT,CASKLRGGPNQPQHF
TRBJ1-1,TRBV2,.,.,TGTGCCAGCACAAATTGGCGGGGGAACACTGAAGCTTTCTTT,CASTNWRGNTEAFF
TRBJ1-1,TRBV3-1/TRBV3-2,.,.,TGTGCCAGCAGCCCCCCGGACAGAGCAATTCGGAGGGCTTTCTTT,CASSPPDRAIRRAFF
TRBJ1-4,TRBV7-8,.,.,TGTGCCAGCAGCTTTGACAGTACTAATGAAAAACTGTTTTTT,CASSFDSTNEKLFF
TRBJ1-1,TRBV6-5,TRBD1,.,TGTGCCAGCAGGCCATACGGACAGGGTCGGACTGAAGCTTTCTTT,CASRPYGQGRTEAFF
TRBJ1-1,TRBV12-3/TRBV12-4,.,once,TGTGCCAGCAGTCCGACTTCAGAAGCTTTCTTT,CASSPTSEAFF
TRBJ1-1,TRBV3-1/TRBV3-2,.,.,TGTGCCAGCAGCCAAGAATGGCAAGCTTTCTTT,CASSQEWQAFF
TRBJ1-6,TRBV4-1,.,.,TGCGCCAGCAGCCAACCAGGGGCACCCCTCCACTTT,CASSQPGAPLHF
TRBJ1-5,TRBV6-5,.,.,TGTGCCAGCAGTTACCAAGGGGGTAGCAATCAGCCCCAGCATTTT,CASSYQGGSNQPQHF
TRBJ2-7,TRBV5-1,TRBD2,.,TGCGCCAGCAGCGGGGGGACCGGGGGGATCTACGAGCAGTACTTC,CASSGGTGGIYEQYF
TRBJ1-2,TRBV3-1/TRBV3-2,.,.,TGTGCCAGCAGCCTTAACGGGGAGTCGGATGGCTACACCTTC,CASSLNGESDGYTF
TRBJ2-7,TRBV29-1,TRBD2,once,TGCAGCGCCGCGGGGGGGGGCGCCTACGAGCAGTACTTC,CSAAGGGAYEQYF
TRBJ2-1,TRBV3-1/TRBV3-2,.,.,TGTGCCAGCAGCCTAGCGGTTACCTCCTACAATGAGCAGTTCTTC,CASSLAVTSYNEQFF
TRBJ2-5,TRBV2,.,.,TGTGCCAGCAGTGAGACAGGACTCCAAGAGACCCAGTACTTC,CASSETGLQETQYF
TRBJ1-1,TRBV7-3,TRBD1,.,TGTGCCAGCAGCGACAGGGGAAGGGCTGAAGCTTTCTTT,CASSDRGRAEAFF
TRBJ1-1,TRBV4-2,.,.,TGTGCCAGCAGCCAAGGAGCGGGTTATGAAGCTTTCTTT,CASSQGAGYEAFF
TRBJ1-1,TRBV6-5,TRBD1,.,TGTGCCAGCAGTTATTGGCGGACAGGGAAGTCTGAAGCTTTCTTT,CASSYWRTGKSEAFF